One and the same sample provided the 10 T cell receptor beta chains below, sequenced in a study of patients and donors after allogeneic stem cell transplantation. TCRdb passed the RT-PCR reads through MiXCR, listing each CDR3 protein once. The data hold fewer than 180,000 distinct CDR3 sequences, with about a third observed a single time. Sequenced sample: blood, either unsorted or a sorted T cell fraction (not recorded which). Every receptor here comes from a human donor who was either an allogeneic HSCT recipient or a stem cell or donor lymphocyte infusion donor (not recorded which). It is not recorded whose cells these are; they may come from a transplant donor.

In this sample, this clonotype turned up a few times. The V and J genes are TRBV6-5 and TRBJ1-6, with TRBD1 matching 7 bases. V was pared by 6 bases and J by 7 bases, with 12 bases of the junction left unmatched. This CDR3 spans 16 amino acids. Germline V gene lookup returns CDR1 MNHEY and CDR2 SVGAGI. CDR3 DNA sequence: TGTGCCAGCAGAGCCGGAACGGAGGGGGCAAATTCACCCCTCCACTTT. Translation gives CASRAGTEGANSPLHF.

The V gene is TRBV12-3 or TRBV12-4, the J gene TRBJ2-1; 9 nucleotides agree with TRBD1. There are 15 residues in the CDR3. The V and J ends lost 7 bases and 8 bases, in that order; junction bases with no gene match: 12. The CDR3 sequence: CASTPWDRANDEQFF. The CDR3 DNA sequence: TGTGCCAGCACCCCCTGGGACAGGGCAAACGATGAGCAGTTCTTC.

The rearrangement joins TRBV29-1 to TRBJ2-5, with 11 positions matching TRBD2. Germline CDR1 and CDR2: SQVTM and ANQGSEA. V gave up 1 base and J gave up 1 base; unmatched junction bases: 5. This CDR3 comprises 16 residues. The DNA for the CDR3 is TGCAGCGTTGAAGGCGAGACTAGCGGGGCCCAAGAGACCCAGTACTTC. Its protein is CSVEGETSGAQETQYF.

This clonotype was counted only a few times. The chain links TRBV20-1 to TRBJ2-2, with D hard to call. Trimming left V 0 bases short and J 3 bases short, with 8 bases between. This CDR3 has 14 residues. Germline V CDR1 and CDR2: DFQATT, SNEGSKA (reference sequence). The CDR3 sequence is CSAREGSYTGELFF. The CDR3 DNA reads as TGCAGTGCTAGAGAGGGCAGCTACACCGGGGAGCTGTTTTTT.

This clonotype was found a few times. This chain connects TRBV14 to TRBJ1-2; 8 positions match TRBD1. With 1 base clipped from V and 4 bases from J, the junction kept 8 bases outside the gene matches. There are 16 residues in the CDR3. CDR1 SGHDN and CDR2 FVKESK come from the germline V gene. The CDR3 sequence: CASSQAPPDRGYGYTF. The CDR3 DNA sequence: TGTGCCAGCAGCCAAGCACCCCCCGACAGGGGCTATGGCTACACCTTC.

This chain uses TRBV5-5 with TRBJ1-5; D call uncertain. CDR3 length: 14 residues. Deletions cut 5 bases from V and 3 bases from J, with 12 bases between. The germline V gene has CDR1 SGHKS and CDR2 YYEKEE (reference sequence). CDR3 bases: TGTGCCAGCAGTCCTGTAGCACCCAATCAGCCCCAGCATTTT. Amino acids: CASSPVAPNQPQHF.

This rearrangement joins TRBV9 to TRBJ2-1, with 11 positions matching TRBD1. From germline, CDR1 is SGDLS and CDR2 YYNGEE. The CDR3 consists of 18 residues. V lost 2 bases, J lost 3 bases, and 10 bases stayed unmatched. CDR3 in DNA: TGTGCCAGCAGCGTCCCCCTCCGGGGGACAGGGGGCTACAATGAGCAGTTCTTC. Its protein product is CASSVPLRGTGGYNEQFF.

This clonotype was recorded a few times. The chain combines TRBV12-3 or TRBV12-4 with TRBJ2-3; either TRBD1 or TRBD2 may supply D (5 bases each). V was shortened by 4 bases and J by 2 bases, with 13 bases between the two germline ends. This CDR3 region has 15 residues. CDR3 protein: CASSYAWDLTDTQYF. CDR3 sequence (DNA): TGTGCCAGCAGTTACGCTTGGGACCTCACAGATACGCAGTATTTT.

The rearrangement joins TRBV7-2 to TRBJ1-4; D gene ambiguous. CDR1 SGHTA and CDR2 FQGNSA come from the germline V gene. V shed 6 bases and J shed 8 bases, with 19 bases lying between them. The CDR3 has 15 residues. The CDR3 reads CASRSKGSKEEKLFF. CDR3 DNA: TGTGCCAGCAGATCAAAAGGCAGCAAAGAGGAAAAACTGTTTTTT.

This sequence joins TRBV7-8 and TRBJ1-5; D is ambiguous. The CDR3 covers 16 residues. CDR1 SGHVS and CDR2 FQNEAQ come from the germline V gene. The V end was cut by 1 base, the J end by 0 bases, with 10 bases between. The DNA of the CDR3 is TGTGCCAGCAGCTTAGGGGGAGCGGGTAGCAATCAGCCCCAGCATTTT. This translates into CASSLGGAGSNQPQHF.